This is a list of T cell receptor beta chains from one sample in a study of OX40 agonist ivuxolimab in advanced cancers. Assay: immunoSEQ multiplex PCR; the TCRdb copy retains only in-frame clones and omits some. In the table there are some 81,000 clones, over 70% of which are singletons. Specimen: CD4+ or CD8+ T cells sorted from blood, collected in a trial of the OX40 agonist ivuxolimab. These receptor sequences come from an adult with an advanced solid tumor such as melanoma, head and neck, liver or kidney cancer. CDR3s include the opening cysteine and the closing phenylalanine or tryptophan. D genes are given only for firm matches. A clone size is listed for some rows: how often the clone was seen (once, few, many), or a class if it is expanded.

>.|TRBV13|.|TRBJ2-7
CASRPRHSRYEQYF
TGTGCCAGCAGACCCAGGCACAGTCGCTACGAGCAGTACTTC
>TRBD1|TRBV6-6|.|TRBJ2-3
CASRTGADTQYF
TGTGCCAGCAGAACAGGGGCAGATACGCAGTATTTT
>TRBD2|TRBV6-5|.|TRBJ2-5
CASSRGGFGETQYF
TGTGCCAGCAGCCGGGGGGGGTTCGGTGAGACCCAGTACTTC
>.|TRBV11-1|.|TRBJ2-5
CASSLGFQETQYF
TGTGCCAGCAGCTTAGGGTTCCAAGAGACCCAGTACTTC
>TRBD2|TRBV5-1|.|TRBJ2-1
CASSLGTSGNEQFF
TGCGCCAGCAGCTTGGGGACTAGCGGGAATGAGCAGTTCTTC
>.|TRBV10-3|.|TRBJ2-5
CAISGTQETQYF
TGTGCCATTTCCGGGACACAAGAGACCCAGTACTTC
>.|TRBV11-2|.|TRBJ2-1
CASSPYKEQFF
TGTGCCAGCAGCCCCTATAAAGAGCAGTTCTTC
>.|TRBV28|.|TRBJ2-7
CASSLQGYEQYF
TGTGCCAGCAGTTTACAGGGCTACGAGCAGTACTTC
>.|TRBV5-1|.|TRBJ2-5
CASSPRLLPGLKETQYF
TGCGCCAGCAGCCCCCGCTTACTACCGGGACTCAAAGAGACCCAGTACTTC
>.|TRBV6-5|.|TRBJ1-6
CASVQQLTYNSPLHF
TGTGCCAGCGTACAACAGTTAACCTATAATTCACCCCTCCACTTT
>.|TRBV27|once|TRBJ1-4
CASSSIRGKEKLFF
TGTGCCAGCAGTTCCATAAGAGGAAAAGAAAAACTGTTTTTT
>.|TRBV30|.|TRBJ2-1
CAWSDDPLFNEQFF
TGTGCCTGGAGTGACGACCCCCTATTTAATGAGCAGTTCTTC
>.|TRBV18|once|TRBJ2-2
CASSLQGQGNTGELFF
TGTGCCAGCTCACTACAGGGCCAGGGGAACACCGGGGAGCTGTTTTTT
>TRBD1|TRBV11-3|.|TRBJ2-5
CASSLGGQGAGETQYF
TGTGCCAGCAGCTTAGGTGGTCAGGGGGCCGGAGAGACCCAGTACTTC
>.|TRBV2|once|TRBJ1-5
CASSEANRAQPQHF
TGTGCCAGCAGTGAAGCAAATAGGGCTCAGCCCCAGCATTTT
>.|TRBV30|.|TRBJ2-7
CAWSVDRRTYEQYF
TGTGCCTGGAGTGTAGACAGGCGTACCTACGAGCAGTACTTC
>.|TRBV21-1|.|TRBJ2-1
CASSKSSRDRRDNEQFF
TGTGCCAGCAGCAAATCGTCGCGGGACAGACGTGACAATGAGCAGTTCTTC
>.|TRBV10-3|.|TRBJ2-1
CAISERGEWEQFF
TGTGCCATCAGTGAGAGGGGAGAATGGGAGCAGTTCTTC
>.|TRBV11-3|.|TRBJ2-6
CASSLSDGANVLTF
TGTGCCAGCAGCTTGAGTGACGGGGCCAACGTCCTGACTTTC
>.|TRBV27|.|TRBJ2-7
CASSLSRGPYEQYF
TGTGCCAGCAGTTTATCGAGGGGCCCTTACGAGCAGTACTTC